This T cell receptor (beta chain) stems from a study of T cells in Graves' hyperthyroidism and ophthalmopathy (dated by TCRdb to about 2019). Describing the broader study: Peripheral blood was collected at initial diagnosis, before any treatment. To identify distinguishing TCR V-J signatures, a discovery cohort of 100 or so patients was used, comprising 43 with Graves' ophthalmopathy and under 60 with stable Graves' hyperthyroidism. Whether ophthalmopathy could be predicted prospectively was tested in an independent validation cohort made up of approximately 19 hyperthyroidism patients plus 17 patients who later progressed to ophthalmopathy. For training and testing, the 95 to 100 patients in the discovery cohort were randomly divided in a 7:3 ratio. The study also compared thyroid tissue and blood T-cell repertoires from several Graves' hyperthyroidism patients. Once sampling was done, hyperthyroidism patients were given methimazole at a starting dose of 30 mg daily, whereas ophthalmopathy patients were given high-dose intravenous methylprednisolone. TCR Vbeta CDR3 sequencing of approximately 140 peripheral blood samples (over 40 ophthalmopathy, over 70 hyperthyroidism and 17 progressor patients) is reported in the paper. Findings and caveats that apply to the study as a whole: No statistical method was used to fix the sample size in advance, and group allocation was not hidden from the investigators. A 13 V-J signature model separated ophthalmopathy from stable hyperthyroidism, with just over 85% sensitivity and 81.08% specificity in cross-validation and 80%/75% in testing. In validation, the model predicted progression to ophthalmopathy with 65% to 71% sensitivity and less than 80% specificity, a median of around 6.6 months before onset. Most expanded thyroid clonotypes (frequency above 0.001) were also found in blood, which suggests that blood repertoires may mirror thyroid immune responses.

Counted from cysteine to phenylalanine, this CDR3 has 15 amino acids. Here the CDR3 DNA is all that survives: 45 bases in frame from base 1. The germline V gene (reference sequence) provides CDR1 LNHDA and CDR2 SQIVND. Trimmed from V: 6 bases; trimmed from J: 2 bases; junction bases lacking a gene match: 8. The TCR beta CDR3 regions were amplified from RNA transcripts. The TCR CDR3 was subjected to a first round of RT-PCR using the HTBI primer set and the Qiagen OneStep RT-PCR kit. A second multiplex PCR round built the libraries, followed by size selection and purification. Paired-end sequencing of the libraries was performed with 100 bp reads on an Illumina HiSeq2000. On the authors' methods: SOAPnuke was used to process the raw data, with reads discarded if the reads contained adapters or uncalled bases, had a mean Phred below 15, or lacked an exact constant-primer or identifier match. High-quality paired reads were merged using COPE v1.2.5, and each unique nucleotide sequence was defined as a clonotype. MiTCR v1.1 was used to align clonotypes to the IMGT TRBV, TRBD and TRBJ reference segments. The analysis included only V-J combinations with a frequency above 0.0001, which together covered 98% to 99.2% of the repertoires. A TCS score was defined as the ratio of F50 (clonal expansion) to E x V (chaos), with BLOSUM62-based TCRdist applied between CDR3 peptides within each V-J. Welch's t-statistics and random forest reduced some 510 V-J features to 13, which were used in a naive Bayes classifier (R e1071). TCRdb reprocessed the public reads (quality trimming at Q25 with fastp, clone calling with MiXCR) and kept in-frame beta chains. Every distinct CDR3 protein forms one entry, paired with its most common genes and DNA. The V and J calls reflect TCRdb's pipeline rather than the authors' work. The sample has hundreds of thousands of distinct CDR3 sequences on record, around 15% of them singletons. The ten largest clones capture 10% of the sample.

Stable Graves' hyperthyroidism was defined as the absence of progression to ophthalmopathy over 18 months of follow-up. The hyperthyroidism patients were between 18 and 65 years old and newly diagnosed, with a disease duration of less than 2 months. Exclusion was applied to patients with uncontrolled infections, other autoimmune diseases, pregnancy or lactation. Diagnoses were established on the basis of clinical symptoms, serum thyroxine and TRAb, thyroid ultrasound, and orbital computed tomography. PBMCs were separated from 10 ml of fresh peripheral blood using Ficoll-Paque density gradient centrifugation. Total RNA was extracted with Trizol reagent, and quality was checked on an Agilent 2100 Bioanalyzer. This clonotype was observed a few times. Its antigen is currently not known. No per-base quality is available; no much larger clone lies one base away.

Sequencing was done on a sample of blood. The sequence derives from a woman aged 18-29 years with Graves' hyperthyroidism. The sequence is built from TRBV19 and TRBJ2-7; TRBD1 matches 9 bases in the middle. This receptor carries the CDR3 CASRVRDRATYEQYF. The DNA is TGTGCCAGTAGGGTCCGGGACAGGGCCACCTACGAGCAGTACTTC.